This TCR beta chain comes out of a study of CD8 T cells in ankylosing spondylitis (dated by TCRdb to 2017 to 2019). About the investigation overall: The study profiled T cell receptor beta repertoires in healthy donors and ankylosing spondylitis patients to find disease-linked TCR variants. The full study cohort was made up of approximately 24 ankylosing spondylitis patients and more than 90 healthy donors. Peripheral blood was sampled, and synovial fluid was also collected from ankylosing spondylitis patients.

Findings and caveats that apply to the study as a whole: The disease-linked clones showed a CD8+ phenotype and occurred at relatively low frequencies in peripheral blood. Some of the motif variants had been reported before in the synovial fluid and blood of reactive arthritis patients, a finding that suggests common disease-initiation mechanisms. A TCR beta motif of fewer than 10 highly homologous amino acid variants appeared characteristic of blood from ankylosing spondylitis patients. The disease-linked clones were reported to be significantly enriched in matched synovial fluid samples from ankylosing spondylitis patients.

Sequencing relied on an Illumina HiSeq 2500. Quantitative 5'-RACE with molecular barcodes was the method used to prepare the TCR beta libraries. From the authors' description of their analysis: Disease-linked TCR variants were identified with a new computational method built on a probabilistic model of VDJ rearrangement. TCRdb handled the public reads itself, with Q25 trimming in fastp and clone calling in MiXCR, and kept productive beta chains. Records with the same CDR3 protein are collapsed into one entry carrying the most frequent genes and DNA. These V and J calls rely on TCRdb rather than the paper's analysis. The table for this sample lists more than 150,000 distinct CDR3 sequences; 15% to 20% of them were counted only once. The ten largest clones represent roughly 4% of the sample. Including cysteine and phenylalanine, the CDR3 has 15 amino acids. Only the CDR3 DNA stays, 45 bases, in frame from base 1. At the junction V is shortened by 8 bases and J by 4 bases; bases outside the gene matches: 10. From the germline V gene, CDR1 is SGHRS and CDR2 is YFSETQ.

This clonotype was found many times. Which antigen it targets is not known. No much larger clone exists at a distance of one base, and base qualities are not known. The V gene is TRBV5-1 and the J gene is TRBJ2-2; TRBD1 aligns with 8 central bases. The sequenced material came from blood, either unsorted or a sorted T cell fraction (not recorded which). The receptor was isolated from a male donor aged 10-29 years with ankylosing spondylitis or in good health (not recorded which). Donor details come from another sample of the same person, matched by shared clones. The nucleotide sequence reads TGCGCCAGTTATAAGGACAGGGCGACCACCGGGGAGCTGTTTTTT. It translates as CASYKDRATTGELFF.